The rows below give T cell receptor beta chains drawn from one sample of a study of CD8 T cells in ankylosing spondylitis. MiXCR was run by TCRdb on the 5' RACE reads, yielding one entry per CDR3 protein. The sample shows under 550,000 distinct CDR3 sequences, roughly 26% of them seen only once. The material sequenced was blood, either unsorted or a sorted T cell fraction (not recorded which). The receptors shown here come from a male donor with ankylosing spondylitis. The CDR3 runs from the conserved cysteine through the conserved F or W. The order of the fields is CDR3 length, clone size, J gene, D gene, V gene, CDR3 protein, CDR3 DNA. The D gene is left open where the match is weak. Rows may omit the clone size; those that give it use once, few, many or a size class.

length: 15
size: .
J: TRBJ1-1
D: .
V: TRBV7-9
CDR3: CASRVDTGIYTEAFF
DNA: TGTGCCAGCAGAGTTGATACAGGGATATACACTGAAGCTTTCTTT

length: 14
size: .
J: TRBJ1-2
D: .
V: TRBV12-3/TRBV12-4
CDR3: CASSKDGDYYGYTF
DNA: TGTGCCAGCAGCAAGGACGGGGATTACTATGGCTACACCTTC

length: 17
size: .
J: TRBJ1-4
D: TRBD1
V: TRBV4-2
CDR3: CASSQARDSGTNEKLFF
DNA: TGTGCCAGCAGCCAAGCCCGGGACAGTGGAACTAATGAAAAACTGTTTTTT

length: 13
size: .
J: TRBJ2-2
D: .
V: TRBV24-1
CDR3: CASGTPNTGELFF
DNA: TGTGCCTCTGGTACTCCGAACACCGGGGAGCTGTTTTTT

length: 13
size: .
J: TRBJ1-1
D: .
V: TRBV3-1
CDR3: CASYSIGSGEAFF
DNA: TGTGCCAGCTATTCGATAGGCTCGGGTGAAGCTTTCTTT

length: 13
size: once
J: TRBJ1-2
D: .
V: TRBV20-1
CDR3: CSARRGGSGGYTF
DNA: TGCAGTGCCCGGAGAGGGGGTTCGGGCGGCTACACCTTC

length: 12
size: few
J: TRBJ2-5
D: .
V: TRBV29-1
CDR3: CSVVLAYETQYF
DNA: TGCAGCGTTGTCCTAGCGTATGAGACCCAGTACTTC

length: 15
size: .
J: TRBJ2-2
D: TRBD2
V: TRBV12-3/TRBV12-4
CDR3: CASSQMGLATGELFF
DNA: TGTGCCAGCAGCCAAATGGGACTAGCCACCGGGGAGCTGTTTTTT

length: 16
size: .
J: TRBJ1-5
D: .
V: TRBV15
CDR3: CATSRGGSYGNQPQHF
DNA: TGTGCCACCAGCAGAGGGGGGTCCTACGGCAATCAGCCCCAGCATTTT

length: 16
size: .
J: TRBJ2-2
D: .
V: TRBV13
CDR3: CASSWHRERNAGELFF
DNA: TGTGCCAGCAGCTGGCACAGGGAAAGAAATGCCGGGGAGCTGTTTTTT

length: 14
size: .
J: TRBJ2-6
D: .
V: TRBV20-1
CDR3: CSARADVWANVLTF
DNA: TGCAGTGCTAGAGCGGACGTTTGGGCCAACGTCCTGACTTTC